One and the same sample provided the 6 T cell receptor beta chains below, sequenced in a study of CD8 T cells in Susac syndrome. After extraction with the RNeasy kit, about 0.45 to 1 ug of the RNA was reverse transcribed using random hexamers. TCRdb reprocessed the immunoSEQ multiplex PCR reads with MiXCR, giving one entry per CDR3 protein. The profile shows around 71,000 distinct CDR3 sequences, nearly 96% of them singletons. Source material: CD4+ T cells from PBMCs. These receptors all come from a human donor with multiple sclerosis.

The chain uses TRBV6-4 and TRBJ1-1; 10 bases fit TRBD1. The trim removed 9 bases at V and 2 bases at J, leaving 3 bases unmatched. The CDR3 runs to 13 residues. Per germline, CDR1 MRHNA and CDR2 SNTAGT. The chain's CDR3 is CARRDRGNTEAFF. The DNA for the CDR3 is TGTGCCAGAAGGGACAGGGGAAACACTGAAGCTTTCTTT.

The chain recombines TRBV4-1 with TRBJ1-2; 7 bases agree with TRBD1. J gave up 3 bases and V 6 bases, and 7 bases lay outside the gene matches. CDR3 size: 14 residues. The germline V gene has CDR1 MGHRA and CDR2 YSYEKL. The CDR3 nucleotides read TGCGCCAGCAGGTCCATTGGACAGGACTATGGCTACACCTTC. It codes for CASRSIGQDYGYTF.

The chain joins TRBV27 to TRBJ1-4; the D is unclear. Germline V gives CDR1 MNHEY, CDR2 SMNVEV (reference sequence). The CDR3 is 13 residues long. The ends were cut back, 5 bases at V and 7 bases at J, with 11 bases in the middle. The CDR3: CASSSADGEKLFF. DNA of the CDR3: TGTGCCAGCAGTAGCGCGGACGGTGAAAAACTGTTTTTT.

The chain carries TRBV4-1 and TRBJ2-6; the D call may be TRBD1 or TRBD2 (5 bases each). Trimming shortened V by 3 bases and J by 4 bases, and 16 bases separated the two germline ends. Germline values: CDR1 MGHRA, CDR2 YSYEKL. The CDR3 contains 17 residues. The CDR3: CASSHGTLTQGANVLTF. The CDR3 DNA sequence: TGCGCCAGCAGCCACGGGACCCTCACGCAGGGGGCCAACGTCCTGACTTTC.

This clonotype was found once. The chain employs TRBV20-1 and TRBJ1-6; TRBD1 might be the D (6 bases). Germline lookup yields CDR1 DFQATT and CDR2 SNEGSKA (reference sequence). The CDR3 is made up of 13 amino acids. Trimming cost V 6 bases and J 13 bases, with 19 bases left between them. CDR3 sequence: CSAGGADRSPLHF. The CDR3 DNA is TGCAGTGCGGGGGGGGCAGACCGGTCGCCCCTCCACTTT.

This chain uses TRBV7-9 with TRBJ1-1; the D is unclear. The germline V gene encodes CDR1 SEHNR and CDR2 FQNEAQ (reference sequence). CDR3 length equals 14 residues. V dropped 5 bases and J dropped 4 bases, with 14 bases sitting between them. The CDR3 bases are TGTGCCAGCAGCCCCGCCTGGGCGGGCACTGAAGCTTTCTTT. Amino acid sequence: CASSPAWAGTEAFF.